The 8 T cell receptor beta chains below were found in one sample sequenced in a study of cytomegalovirus exposure and HLA in healthy donors. The PCR employed 60 Vbeta primers together with 13 Jbeta primers. Clones were sequenced by immunoSEQ multiplex PCR, and TCRdb holds only the in-frame ones, with some missing. The sample includes about 140,000 clones, about 76% seen only once; the top ten take 1.3%. The sequencing input was PBMCs. Receptor source: a middle-aged woman in good health and CMV-seronegative.

This clone was picked up a small number of times. Here the CDR3 reads CASSLGTPQTGELFF. The CDR3 nucleotides read TGTGCCAGCAGCTTGGGGACACCCCAAACCGGGGAGCTGTTTTTT. This chain joins TRBV5-6 and TRBJ2-2; weak D call: TRBD1 (5 bases). The germline V gene has CDR1 SGHDT and CDR2 YYEEEE. This CDR3 region has 15 residues. With 0 bases removed from V and 5 bases from J, the gap between germline ends came to 11 bases.

The CDR3 sequence: CASSLEARVQETQYF. CDR3 coding DNA: TGTGCCAGCAGCTTAGAAGCGCGGGTTCAGGAGACCCAGTACTTC. This chain uses TRBV7-6 with TRBJ2-5; perhaps TRBD2 as D (5 bases). This CDR3 has 15 amino acids. Trimming shortened V by 1 base and J by 5 bases, and 14 bases separated the two germline ends. CDR1 is SGHVS and CDR2 is FNYEAQ in the germline V gene.

The V and J genes are TRBV27 and TRBJ2-7, with 7 nucleotides matching TRBD1. Germline CDR1 reads MNHEY; CDR2 reads SMNVEV (reference sequence). The CDR3 length is 13 residues. Germline trimming cut 7 bases from V and 1 base from J; bases unmatched to any gene: 4. The CDR3 loop is CASKRTGSYEQYF. The CDR3 DNA is TGTGCCAGCAAAAGGACAGGATCCTACGAGCAGTACTTC.

This chain uses TRBV30 with TRBJ2-2; no clear D. V lost 0 bases and J 7 bases, leaving 6 bases between the germline ends. The CDR3 spans 12 residues. CDR1 and CDR2 (germline): GTSNPN, SVGIG (reference sequence). CDR3 coding DNA: TGTGCCTGGAGTGTCGGCGGCGGGGAGCTGTTTTTT. Protein sequence: CAWSVGGGELFF.

The rearrangement joins TRBV5-1 to TRBJ2-3, with 8 bases matching TRBD2. With 4 bases clipped from V and 8 bases from J, the junction kept 15 bases outside the gene matches. From germline, CDR1 is SGHRS and CDR2 YFSETQ. The CDR3 runs 16 residues. The CDR3 DNA follows: TGCGCCAGCAGCCCTTCAGTCCCGGGACTAGTGAGTACGCAGTATTTT. Protein: CASSPSVPGLVSTQYF.

This clone was counted a single time. The rearrangement links TRBV30 to TRBJ2-5, with D unclear. CDR1 is GTSNPN and CDR2 is SVGIG in the germline V gene (reference sequence). This CDR3 has 14 amino acids. The V gene lost 1 base and the J gene lost 2 bases, with 11 bases spanning the gap. As DNA, the CDR3 is TGTGCCTGGAGTGGGTCGCGGTTACAAGAGACCCAGTACTTC. Residues: CAWSGSRLQETQYF.

The chain links TRBV7-8 to TRBJ1-2; D gene uncertain. V was cut by 4 bases and J by 8 bases, with 14 bases left in between. Germline lookup yields CDR1 SGHVS and CDR2 FQNEAQ. This CDR3 region has 13 residues. The CDR3 loop is CASSWEGRRGYTF. CDR3 in DNA: TGTGCCAGCAGCTGGGAAGGGCGGAGGGGCTACACCTTC.

This clone was seen a single time. This chain connects TRBV7-9 to TRBJ1-2; 8 bases are a match to TRBD1. CDR3 length: 14 residues. The J segment lost 8 bases and the V segment lost 4 bases, leaving 9 bases of the junction unmatched. Germline CDR1 and CDR2: SEHNR and FQNEAQ (reference sequence). In DNA, the CDR3 is TGTGCCAGCAGCTACACAGGGGGAGGCTCCGGCTACACCTTC. Protein: CASSYTGGGSGYTF.